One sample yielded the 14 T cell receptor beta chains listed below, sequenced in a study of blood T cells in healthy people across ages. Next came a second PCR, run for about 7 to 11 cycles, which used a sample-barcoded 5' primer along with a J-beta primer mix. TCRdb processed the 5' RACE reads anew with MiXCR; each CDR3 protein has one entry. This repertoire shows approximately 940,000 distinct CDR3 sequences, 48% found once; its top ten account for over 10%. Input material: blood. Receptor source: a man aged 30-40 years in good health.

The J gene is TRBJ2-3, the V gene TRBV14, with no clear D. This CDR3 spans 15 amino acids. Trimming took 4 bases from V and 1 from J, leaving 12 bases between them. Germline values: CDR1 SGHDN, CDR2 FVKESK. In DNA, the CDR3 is TGTGCCAGCAGCCCCGGAACGTGGGGCACAGATACGCAGTATTTT. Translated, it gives CASSPGTWGTDTQYF.

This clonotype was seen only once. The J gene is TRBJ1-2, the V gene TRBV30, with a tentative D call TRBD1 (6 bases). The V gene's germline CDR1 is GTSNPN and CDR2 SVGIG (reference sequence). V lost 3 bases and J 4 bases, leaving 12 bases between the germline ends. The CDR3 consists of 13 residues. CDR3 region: CAWSQTGTYGYTF. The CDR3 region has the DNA TGTGCCTGGAGCCAAACAGGGACCTATGGCTACACCTTC.

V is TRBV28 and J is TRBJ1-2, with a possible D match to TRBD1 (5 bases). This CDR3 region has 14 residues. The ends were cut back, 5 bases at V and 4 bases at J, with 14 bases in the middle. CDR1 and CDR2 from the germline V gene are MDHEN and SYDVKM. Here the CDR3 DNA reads TGTGCCAGCAGTGGGGACGGGACGGGCTATGGCTACACCTTC. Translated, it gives CASSGDGTGYGYTF.

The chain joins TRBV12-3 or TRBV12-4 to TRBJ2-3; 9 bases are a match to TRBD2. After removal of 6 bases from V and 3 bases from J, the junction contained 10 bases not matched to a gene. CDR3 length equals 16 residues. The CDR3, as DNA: TGTGCCAGCAGACGTGCAGGGACTAGCATGACAGATACGCAGTATTTT. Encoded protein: CASRRAGTSMTDTQYF.

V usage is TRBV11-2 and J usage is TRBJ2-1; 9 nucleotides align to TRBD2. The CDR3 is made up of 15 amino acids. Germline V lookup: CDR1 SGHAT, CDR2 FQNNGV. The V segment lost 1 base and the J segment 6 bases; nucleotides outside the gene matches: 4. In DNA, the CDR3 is TGTGCCAGCAGCTTAGTCTTGCGGGAGGGCAATGAGCAGTTCTTC. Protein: CASSLVLREGNEQFF.

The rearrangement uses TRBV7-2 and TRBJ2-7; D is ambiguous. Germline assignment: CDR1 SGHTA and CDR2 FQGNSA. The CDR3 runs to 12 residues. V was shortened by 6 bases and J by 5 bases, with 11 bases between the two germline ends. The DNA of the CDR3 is TGTGCCAGCAGACCTCCCCCCAACGAGCAGTACTTC. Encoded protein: CASRPPPNEQYF.

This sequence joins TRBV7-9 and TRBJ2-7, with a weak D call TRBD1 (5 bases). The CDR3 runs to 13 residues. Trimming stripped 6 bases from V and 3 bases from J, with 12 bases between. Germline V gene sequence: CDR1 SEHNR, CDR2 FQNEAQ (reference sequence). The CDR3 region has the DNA TGTGCCAGCAGTCATCAGGGTGTCTACGAGCAGTACTTC. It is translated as CASSHQGVYEQYF.

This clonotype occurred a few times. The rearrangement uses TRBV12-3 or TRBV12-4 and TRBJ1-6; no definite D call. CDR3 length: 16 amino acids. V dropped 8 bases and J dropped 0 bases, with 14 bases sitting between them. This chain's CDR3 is CASRPLGSSYNSPLHF. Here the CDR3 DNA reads TGTGCCAGCCGTCCGCTGGGGAGCTCCTATAATTCACCCCTCCACTTT.

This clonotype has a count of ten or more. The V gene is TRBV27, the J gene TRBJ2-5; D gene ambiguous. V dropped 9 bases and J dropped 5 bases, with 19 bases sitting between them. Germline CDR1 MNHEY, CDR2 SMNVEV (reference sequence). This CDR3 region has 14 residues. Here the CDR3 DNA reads TGTGCCAGTGCCCTAGGCTCTATCGGGGAGACCCAGTACTTC. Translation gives CASALGSIGETQYF.

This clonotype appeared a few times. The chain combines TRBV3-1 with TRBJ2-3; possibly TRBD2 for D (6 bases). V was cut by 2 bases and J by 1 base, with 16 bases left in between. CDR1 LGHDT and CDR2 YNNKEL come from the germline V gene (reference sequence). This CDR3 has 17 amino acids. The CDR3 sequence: CASSQFGRRGGTDTQYF. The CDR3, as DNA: TGTGCCAGCAGCCAATTTGGTAGGCGGGGAGGCACAGATACGCAGTATTTT.

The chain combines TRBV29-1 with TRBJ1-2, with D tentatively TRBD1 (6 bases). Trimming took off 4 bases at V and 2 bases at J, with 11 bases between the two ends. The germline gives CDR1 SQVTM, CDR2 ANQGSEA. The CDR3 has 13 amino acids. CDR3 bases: TGCAGCGTTGTGAAGGGGGAGAACTATGGCTACACCTTC. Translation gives CSVVKGENYGYTF.

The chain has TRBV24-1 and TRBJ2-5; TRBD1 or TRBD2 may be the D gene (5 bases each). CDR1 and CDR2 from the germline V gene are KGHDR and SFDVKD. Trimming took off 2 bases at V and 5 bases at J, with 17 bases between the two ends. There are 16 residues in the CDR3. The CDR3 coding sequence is TGTGCCACCAGTGATTCTAAAACTAGGGGAAGGGAGACCCAGTACTTC. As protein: CATSDSKTRGRETQYF.

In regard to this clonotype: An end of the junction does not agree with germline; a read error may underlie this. As DNA, the CDR3 is TGTGCCGGCAGTTACTCTAGCGGGAGGCAGGCTAATTCACCCCTCCACTTT. Encoded protein: CAGSYSSGRQANSPLHF. The chain links TRBV6-5 to TRBJ1-6; no clear D. CDR1 and CDR2 (germline): MNHEY, SVGAGI. The CDR3 has 17 amino acids.

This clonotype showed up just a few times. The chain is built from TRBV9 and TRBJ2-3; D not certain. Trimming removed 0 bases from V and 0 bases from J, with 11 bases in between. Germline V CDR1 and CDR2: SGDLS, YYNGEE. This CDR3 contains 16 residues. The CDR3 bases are TGTGCCAGCAGCGTAGGCCAGCATCCTAGCACAGATACGCAGTATTTT. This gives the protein CASSVGQHPSTDTQYF.